These 4 T cell receptor beta chains originate from one sample sequenced in a study of human T cells and chemical hapten exposure. Time point given: patch test 1, 2 weeks after DPC sensitization. Regarding treatment: therapeutic diphenylcyclopropenone sensitization with weekly scalp DPC. TCRdb reanalysed the RACE reads using MiXCR and keeps one entry per CDR3 protein. The data hold fewer than 400,000 distinct CDR3 sequences, with around 7% observed a single time. The sample was whole blood, taken in connection with sensitization to the hapten diphenylcyclopropenone (DPC). These receptors came from a woman aged 18 to 35 with alopecia areata. Some clones in this sample may be carry-over from other donors' samples.

V gene TRBV11-2 combines with J gene TRBJ1-4; 9 bases match TRBD1. Germline lookup yields CDR1 SGHAT and CDR2 FQNNGV. The CDR3 spans 16 residues. The J segment lost 4 bases and the V segment lost 1 base, leaving 4 bases of the junction unmatched. CDR3 DNA sequence: TGTGCCAGCAGCTTAGGGGGACAGGGTTTTAATGAAAAACTGTTTTTT. Translated: CASSLGGQGFNEKLFF.

This chain links TRBV20-1 with TRBJ2-7; D perhaps matches TRBD2 (7 bases). V was cut by 2 bases and J by 5 bases, with 16 bases left in between. The CDR3 is made up of 14 amino acids. Germline assignment: CDR1 DFQATT and CDR2 SNEGSKA (reference sequence). The CDR3 DNA sequence: TGCAGTGCTAGAACGGGGGGCTATATGGACGAGCAGTACTTC. This translates into CSARTGGYMDEQYF.

The sample holds a few counts of this clonotype. The chain recombines TRBV25-1 with TRBJ1-4, with D unresolved. Trimming removed 3 bases at V and 4 bases at J, with 3 bases between. CDR1 MGHDK and CDR2 SYGVNS come from the germline V gene. CDR3 length equals 12 residues. The CDR3 nucleotides are TGTGCCAGCAGTGACAGTAATGAAAAACTGTTTTTT. Amino acids: CASSDSNEKLFF.

The CDR3 here is CASSLFSNTEAFF. The CDR3, as DNA: TGTGCCAGCAGTTTATTCTCAAACACTGAAGCTTTCTTT. The chain couples TRBV12-3 or TRBV12-4 to TRBJ1-1; D gene ambiguous. V was shortened by 2 bases and J by 2 bases, with 6 bases between the two germline ends. The CDR3 loop spans 13 amino acids.